This entry concerns a single T cell receptor beta chain. The source of the sample is a study of blood T cell repertoires in COVID-19. Study overall: The United States, Italy and Spain supplied acute and convalescent COVID-19 samples.

The length of the CDR3 is 11 residues. The V gene's germline CDR1 is GTSNPN and CDR2 SVGIG (reference sequence). V lost 4 bases, J lost 8 bases, and 11 bases lay in between. Produced via immunoSEQ multiplex PCR; TCRdb's table is partial and in-frame only. This table has approximately 400,000 clones, less than 90% appearing once. The clonotype was recovered from a woman in her forties or fifties who had recovered from COVID-19. Sequenced sample: PBMCs or T cells enriched from blood (not recorded which). J is TRBJ1-1 and V is TRBV30; no firm D call. CDR3 protein: CAWTPAEEAFF. The CDR3 nucleotides read TGTGCCTGGACGCCTGCGGAGGAAGCTTTCTTT.